The following is a T cell receptor (beta chain) sequence with its context. The target antigen is unknown. The V gene's germline CDR1 is SNHLY and CDR2 FYNNEI. The CDR3 has 17 amino acids. V was clipped by 5 bases and J by 0 bases, with 16 bases between them. These data come from a study of T cell responses to AZD1222 COVID-19 vaccine. Study-wide findings and caveats: Nearly half of the spike-specific TCRs reportedly recognize variant regions that carry no mutations.

TCRdb's copy holds only in-frame clones and misses some; the assay was immunoSEQ multiplex PCR. This sample has fewer than 200,000 clones, with about 87% found just once. This sequence joins TRBV2 and TRBJ2-2; D may be TRBD1 or TRBD2 (5 bases each). The receptor comes from an adult in good health. The material sequenced was peripheral blood, taken on day 0 of AZD1222 vaccination. The CDR3 sequence is CASSTGGGISNTGELFF. The CDR3 DNA reads TGTGCCAGCAGTACCGGTGGGGGAATTTCGAACACCGGGGAGCTGTTTTTT.